The entry that follows covers one TCR beta chain sequence. Antigen specificity is unknown. The same CDR3 is also encoded by other DNA sequences in this sample. This specimen belongs to a study of shared clonotypes between healthy human individuals. This table comes from immunoSEQ multiplex PCR, and its TCRdb copy is limited to in-frame clones, with some not included. Of some 2 million clones in the sample, approximately 95% were seen once. Regarding the study as a whole: Memory subsets generally showed smaller estimated richness than naive subsets did.

Naive-designated CD8 cells lacked CD45RO, were positively enriched for CCR7, and omitted terminally differentiated effector memory CD45RA+ cells. Sequenced material: naive CD8+ T cells sorted from blood. This TCR was sampled from a man between 18 and 29 years old in good health.

The CDR3 here is CASSPPGSYEQYF. CDR3 coding DNA: TGCGCCAGCAGCCCCCCCGGGTCCTACGAGCAGTACTTC. The chain recombines TRBV5-1 with TRBJ2-7; D not resolved. The V gene's germline CDR1 is SGHRS and CDR2 YFSETQ. V dropped 4 bases and J dropped 1 base, with 9 bases sitting between them. This CDR3 is built from 13 residues.